Below are 21 T cell receptor beta chains sequenced from a single sample in a study of blood T cell repertoires in COVID-19. The table came from immunoSEQ multiplex PCR; TCRdb's copy has only in-frame clones and leaves some out. Altogether about 150,000 clones are present, around four fifths being singletons, with the ten largest covering roughly 6.2%. The sequenced sample consisted of PBMCs or T cells enriched from blood (not recorded which). All receptors derive from a woman aged 40 to 55 who had recovered from COVID-19.

The rearrangement uses TRBV3-1 (or the pseudogene TRBV3-2) and TRBJ2-7; perhaps TRBD2 as D (5 bases). The V gene lost 2 bases and the J gene lost 0 bases, with 8 bases spanning the gap. The V gene's germline CDR1 is LGHDT and CDR2 YNNKEL (reference sequence). This CDR3 has 14 residues. The CDR3 spells CASSQPGSSYEQYF. The CDR3 DNA reads as TGTGCCAGCAGCCAACCGGGAAGCTCCTACGAGCAGTACTTC.

The chain is built from TRBV6-5 and TRBJ2-2; 9 nucleotides align to TRBD1. The CDR3 sequence is 15 residues long. Germline V CDR1 and CDR2: MNHEY, SVGAGI. V lost 9 bases, J lost 4 bases, and 9 bases stayed unmatched. CDR3 in amino acids: CASYSGTGFTGELFF. DNA of the CDR3: TGTGCCAGTTACTCCGGGACAGGGTTCACCGGGGAGCTGTTTTTT.

The chain uses TRBV7-9 and TRBJ2-5; D uncertain. The germline CDR1 and CDR2 sequences are SEHNR and FQNEAQ (reference sequence). V lost 4 bases, J lost 7 bases, and 16 bases lay in between. CDR3 length: 14 residues. CDR3 amino acids: CASSSPSSDSTQYF. In DNA, the CDR3 is TGTGCCAGCAGCTCCCCCTCCTCTGACTCGACCCAGTACTTC.

The gene calls are TRBV11-2 and TRBJ1-1; D gene unclear. Germline V gene lookup returns CDR1 SGHAT and CDR2 FQNNGV. The CDR3 length is 14 residues. Trimming took 1 base from V and 4 from J, leaving 10 bases between them. CDR3 loop: CASSLGWEGTEAFF. In nucleotides, the CDR3 is TGTGCCAGCAGCTTAGGGTGGGAGGGCACTGAAGCTTTCTTT. Variable domain in full (rest from reference TRBV11-2 and TRBJ1-1): EAGVAQSPRYKIIEKRQSVAFWCNPISGHATLYWYQQILGQGPKLLIQFQNNGVVDDSQLPKDRFSAERLKGVDSTLKIQPAKLEDSAVYLCASSLGWEGTEAFFGQGTRLTVV.

The chain joins TRBV6-5 to TRBJ2-3; D is possibly TRBD2 (6 bases). The germline V gene encodes CDR1 MNHEY and CDR2 SVGAGI. V lost 6 bases and J lost 4, with 14 bases in between. The CDR3 totals 14 residues. CDR3 sequence reads: CASSGGGIADTQYF. DNA for the CDR3: TGTGCCAGCAGCGGAGGCGGGATCGCAGATACGCAGTATTTT.

The V gene is TRBV4-2, the J gene TRBJ2-7, with 8 bases aligning to TRBD2. Losses at the gene ends were 1 base for V and 5 bases for J; bases not matched to a gene: 10. The CDR3 contains 16 residues. Germline loops: CDR1 LGHNA, CDR2 YNFKEQ. For the CDR3, the DNA is TGTGCCAGCAGCCAAGCCCACGGGGGGGCCAACGACGAGCAGTACTTC. It encodes CASSQAHGGANDEQYF.

V and J are TRBV6-5 and TRBJ1-2; 7 bases map to TRBD1. There are 15 residues in the CDR3. J gave up 6 bases and V 4 bases, and 11 bases lay outside the gene matches. CDR1 MNHEY and CDR2 SVGAGI come from the germline V gene. In nucleotides, the CDR3 is TGTGCCAGCAGTTCTTTATTAGGGGGCTTGGATGGCTACACCTTC. It specifies CASSSLLGGLDGYTF.

The V call is TRBV14, the J call TRBJ1-3; the D gene is possibly TRBD1 (5 bases). The CDR3 extends over 15 amino acids. Deletions cut 1 base from V and 0 bases from J, with 7 bases between. Germline V CDR1 and CDR2: SGHDN, FVKESK. This CDR3 is CASSQGQYSGNTIYF. CDR3 sequence (DNA): TGTGCCAGCAGCCAAGGACAGTACTCTGGAAACACCATATATTTT. The full variable domain, with the rest looked up from reference TRBV14 and TRBJ1-3, is EAGVTQFPSHSVIEKGQTVTLRCDPISGHDNLYWYRRVMGKEIKFLLHFVKESKQDESGMPNNRFLAERTGGTYSTLKVQPAELEDSGVYFCASSQGQYSGNTIYFGEGSWLTVV.

The genes are TRBV9 and TRBJ1-4, with D possibly being TRBD1 (5 bases). The V gene's germline CDR1 is SGDLS and CDR2 YYNGEE. Trimming shortened V by 3 bases and J by 7 bases, and 13 bases separated the two germline ends. The CDR3 totals 14 residues. As DNA, the CDR3 is TGTGCCAGCAGCGCTACAGGCGGTACTGAAAAACTGTTTTTT. This sequence encodes CASSATGGTEKLFF.

The chain joins TRBV19 to TRBJ1-4; TRBD1 agrees at 8 bases. The germline gives CDR1 LNHDA, CDR2 SQIVND (reference sequence). V trimming: 7 bases; J trimming: 4 bases; junction bases outside the gene matches: 2. The CDR3 is 13 residues long. The DNA of the CDR3 is TGTGCCAGTATAGGACAGGGTAATGAAAAACTGTTTTTT. Translating it yields CASIGQGNEKLFF.

This clone was found once. The chain is built from TRBV7-9 and TRBJ1-1; D is possibly TRBD1 (5 bases). The CDR3 runs 14 residues. The germline CDR1 and CDR2 sequences are SEHNR and FQNEAQ (reference sequence). Between the trimmed V and J ends, which lost 1 base and 4 bases, there was a span of 10 bases. DNA of the CDR3: TGTGCCAGCAGCTTAGGCAGGGAGGTCACTGAAGCTTTCTTT. Amino acid sequence: CASSLGREVTEAFF.

The rearrangement links TRBV30 to TRBJ2-7; 9 bases are a match to TRBD1. Trimming at V came to 4 bases and at J to 9 bases, leaving 10 bases not matched to a gene. Per the germline V gene, CDR1 is GTSNPN and CDR2 is SVGIG (reference sequence). This CDR3 is 13 amino acids long. CDR3 DNA: TGTGCCTGGACGGGACAGGGTAATGAAGTGCAGTACTTC. Protein product: CAWTGQGNEVQYF.

The chain carries TRBV3-1 (or the pseudogene TRBV3-2) and TRBJ2-7; 8 nucleotides match TRBD2. The V gene's germline CDR1 is LGHDT and CDR2 YNNKEL (reference sequence). V gave up 2 bases and J gave up 1 base; unmatched junction bases: 7. The CDR3 covers 16 residues. Here the CDR3 reads CASSQWVAGISYEQYF. In DNA form, the CDR3 reads TGTGCCAGCAGCCAATGGGTAGCGGGAATATCCTACGAGCAGTACTTC.

Here the CDR3 DNA reads TGCGCCAGCAGGTCAGGGGTTTTTAACACTGAAGCTTTCTTT. This gives the protein CASRSGVFNTEAFF. This chain joins TRBV4-1 and TRBJ1-1, with D maybe TRBD1 (6 bases). The CDR3 has 14 residues. Per germline, CDR1 MGHRA and CDR2 YSYEKL. The ends were cut back, 6 bases at V and 2 bases at J, with 13 bases in the middle.

This chain connects TRBV5-6 to TRBJ1-2; D gene unclear. CDR3 size: 11 residues. The V end lost 4 bases, the J end lost 11 bases, and 12 bases lay between the germline ends. Germline lookup yields CDR1 SGHDT and CDR2 YYEEEE. CDR3 sequence: CASSMADWYTF. CDR3 sequence (DNA): TGTGCCAGCAGCATGGCCGACTGGTACACCTTC.

The chain is built from TRBV5-1 and TRBJ2-7; the match to TRBD2 covers 7 bases. The germline V gene has CDR1 SGHRS and CDR2 YFSETQ. This CDR3 region has 13 residues. With V trimmed by 4 bases and J by 4 bases, 5 bases remained unmatched. The CDR3 coding sequence is TGCGCCAGCAGCCTCGGTAGCGGGTACGAGCAGTACTTC. This codes for CASSLGSGYEQYF.

The sample holds one count of this clone. V and J are TRBV11-1 and TRBJ2-1, with 9 bases aligning to TRBD2. Germline V gene data show CDR1 as SGHAT and CDR2 as FQDESV (reference sequence). The CDR3 contains 14 residues. V lost 4 bases, J lost 10 bases, and 8 bases stayed unmatched. The CDR3 is CASSSWTSEKEQFF. The CDR3 nucleotides read TGTGCCAGCAGCTCGTGGACTAGCGAGAAGGAGCAGTTCTTC.

The CDR3, as DNA: TGTGCCAGCAGCCAGAATTGGGGGCAAAATGAAAAACTGTTTTTT. Its translation is CASSQNWGQNEKLFF. The genes are TRBV5-5 and TRBJ1-4; D is perhaps TRBD1 (6 bases). Germline values: CDR1 SGHKS, CDR2 YYEKEE (reference sequence). The CDR3 covers 15 residues. Between the trimmed V and J ends, which lost 4 bases and 5 bases, there was a span of 15 bases.

The genes are TRBV6-5 and TRBJ2-1, with a possible D match to TRBD1 (5 bases). Trimming left V 9 bases short and J 5 bases short, with 8 bases between. This CDR3 has 11 residues. The V gene's germline CDR1 is MNHEY and CDR2 SVGAGI. CDR3 in amino acids: CARPRDNEQFF. As DNA, the CDR3 is TGTGCCAGGCCCAGGGACAATGAGCAGTTCTTC.

J is TRBJ1-3 and V is TRBV7-6, with 7 bases aligning to TRBD1. The germline CDR1 and CDR2 sequences are SGHVS and FNYEAQ. With 5 bases clipped from V and 2 bases from J, the junction kept 6 bases outside the gene matches. The CDR3 length is 15 residues. The chain's CDR3 is CASSRDRATGNTIYF. The CDR3 nucleotides are TGTGCCAGCAGCAGAGACAGGGCAACTGGAAACACCATATATTTT.

This clone was seen a single time. The V and J genes are TRBV10-1 and TRBJ2-7; 10 bases agree with TRBD1. V shed 0 bases, J shed 7 bases, and the junction held 9 bases outside the gene matches. CDR3 length: 16 amino acids. Germline CDR1 is WNHNN and CDR2 is SYGVQD (reference sequence). This CDR3 reads CASSESPGTGAFEQYF. The CDR3 DNA is TGCGCCAGCAGTGAGTCCCCCGGGACAGGGGCGTTTGAGCAGTACTTC.